This T cell receptor (beta chain) stems from a study of blood T cells in healthy people across ages. With a J-beta primer mix and a sample-barcoded 5' primer, a second PCR ran about 7 to 11 cycles. TCRdb re-called the 5' RACE reads with MiXCR, one entry per CDR3 protein. The table includes roughly 800,000 distinct CDR3 sequences, over 45% detected once. A remark on this clonotype: Its antigen is undetermined.

Between the trimmed V and J ends, which lost 3 bases and 6 bases, there was a span of 12 bases. CDR1 and CDR2 from the germline V gene are LGHNA and YNFKEQ. The CDR3 consists of 14 residues. General observations from the study: A conclusive naive versus antigen-experienced comparison was prevented by the unsorted PBMCs.

The rearrangement uses TRBV4-2 and TRBJ2-1; D gene ambiguous. This receptor was taken from a man younger than 45 in good health. The sequencing sample was made of blood. CDR3 nucleotide sequence: TGTGCCAGCAGCCAGAGTTGGGGTGCCAATGAGCAGTTCTTC. As protein: CASSQSWGANEQFF.